This is a list of T cell receptor beta chains from one sample in a study of blood T cell repertoires in COVID-19. Generated by immunoSEQ multiplex PCR, the TCRdb table keeps only in-frame clones and is missing some. The table lists about 260,000 clones, roughly 90% of them singletons. Specimen: peripheral blood. The receptor source for this set is a woman aged 30 to 39 with COVID-19, enrolled during active disease. Both conserved end residues are part of each CDR3. Fields, in order: V gene, clone size, J gene, D gene, CDR3 protein, CDR3 DNA. A D gene is named only where the DNA matches it firmly. Rows may omit the clone size; those that give it use once, few, many or a size class.

TRBV28	-	TRBJ1-2	-	CASSFPGKSYGYTF	TGTGCCAGCAGTTTCCCAGGGAAAAGCTATGGCTACACCTTC
TRBV2	-	TRBJ1-6	TRBD1	CASRLTGYGSPLHF	TGTGCCAGCAGACTGACAGGGTACGGCTCACCCCTCCACTTT
TRBV6-2/TRBV6-3	once	TRBJ2-1	TRBD2	CASSYWASGAYNEQFF	TGTGCCAGCAGTTACTGGGCTAGCGGTGCCTACAATGAGCAGTTCTTC
TRBV5-8	-	TRBJ2-7	-	CASSRRSGEAEQYF	TGTGCCAGCAGCCGGCGCTCCGGGGAAGCCGAGCAGTACTTC
TRBV11-2	few	TRBJ1-1	-	CASSSRIGLNTEAFF	TGTGCCAGCAGCTCCCGAATCGGACTAAACACTGAAGCTTTCTTT
TRBV7-3	-	TRBJ1-3	-	CASSLQQGGGNTIYF	TGTGCCAGCAGCTTGCAGCAGGGCGGTGGAAACACCATATATTTT
TRBV6-5	-	TRBJ1-6	-	CASSYSRTGYNSPLHF	TGTGCCAGCAGTTACTCGAGAACAGGCTATAATTCACCCCTCCACTTT
TRBV27	few	TRBJ2-1	-	CASSLSRDFRYNEQFF	TGTGCCAGCAGTTTATCGAGGGATTTTCGCTACAATGAGCAGTTCTTC
TRBV6-2/TRBV6-3	once	TRBJ2-3	TRBD1	CASSYSTGNTQYF	TGTGCCAGCAGTTACTCGACAGGGAATACGCAGTATTTT
TRBV24-1	-	TRBJ1-5	-	CATSEAGAIYQPQHF	TGTGCCACCAGTGAAGCGGGGGCCATTTATCAGCCCCAGCATTTT
TRBV4-1	-	TRBJ2-1	-	CASSQERYNEQFF	TGCGCCAGCAGCCAAGAGCGCTACAATGAGCAGTTCTTC
TRBV19	-	TRBJ1-1	TRBD1	CASSRTGSGTEAFF	TGTGCCAGTAGTCGGACAGGAAGTGGCACTGAAGCTTTCTTT
TRBV19	-	TRBJ2-2	-	CASTGGRNFGELFF	TGTGCCAGTACCGGGGGGCGTAATTTCGGGGAGCTGTTTTTT
TRBV11-3	-	TRBJ1-1	-	CASSPGRENTEAFF	TGTGCCAGCAGTCCTGGACGGGAGAACACTGAAGCTTTCTTT
TRBV5-1	once	TRBJ1-3	-	CASSLGWSGGPGNTIYF	TGCGCCAGCAGCTTGGGTTGGAGTGGGGGCCCTGGAAACACCATATATTTT
TRBV5-8	-	TRBJ1-2	-	CASSRRSNYGYTF	TGTGCCAGCAGCCGGAGGTCTAACTATGGCTACACCTTC
TRBV4-3	-	TRBJ2-3	-	CASSQGAGTDTQYF	TGCGCCAGCAGCCAAGGGGCGGGGACAGATACGCAGTATTTT
TRBV6-5	-	TRBJ1-1	-	CASSYSPIRAEAFF	TGTGCCAGCAGTTACTCGCCAATCAGGGCTGAAGCTTTCTTT
TRBV5-1	-	TRBJ2-3	-	CASSRVEGTDTQYF	TGCGCCAGCAGCCGGGTGGAGGGCACAGATACGCAGTATTTT
TRBV25-1	-	TRBJ1-6	-	CASSALMNSPLHF	TGTGCCAGCAGTGCCCTAATGAATTCACCCCTCCACTTT
TRBV6-5	-	TRBJ2-7	-	CASSYSLSGSSYEQYF	TGTGCCAGCAGTTACTCGCTTAGCGGTAGCTCCTACGAGCAGTACTTC
TRBV9	-	TRBJ1-2	TRBD1	CASSASGRGHGYTF	TGTGCCAGCAGCGCTTCGGGCAGGGGGCATGGCTACACCTTC
TRBV10-3	-	TRBJ1-2	TRBD1	CAIPRGDAYGYTF	TGTGCCATCCCCAGGGGGGACGCCTATGGCTACACCTTC
TRBV5-1	-	TRBJ2-3	TRBD1	CASSSQTGAPSDTQYF	TGCGCCAGCAGCTCGCAGACAGGGGCGCCGTCCGATACGCAGTATTTT
TRBV6-5	-	TRBJ2-7	TRBD2	CASSSTSGASYEQYF	TGTGCCAGCAGCTCGACTAGCGGCGCCTCCTACGAGCAGTACTTC
TRBV19	-	TRBJ1-2	-	CASSSGVAGSGYGYTF	TGTGCCAGCAGTAGCGGGGTGGCAGGGAGCGGATATGGCTACACCTTC
TRBV18	few	TRBJ2-5	-	CASSRDSQETQYF	TGTGCCAGCTCACGCGACAGCCAAGAGACCCAGTACTTC
TRBV18	-	TRBJ2-2	TRBD1	CASSPPLRDRGRRNTGELFF	TGTGCCAGCTCACCCCCACTCCGGGACAGGGGGCGACGGAACACCGGGGAGCTGTTTTTT
TRBV18	once	TRBJ2-3	TRBD2	CASSPVVAGAVDTQYF	TGTGCCAGCTCCCCCGTGGTAGCGGGAGCAGTGGATACGCAGTATTTT
TRBV6-4	-	TRBJ2-7	-	CASSRTGKQHPQDYEQYF	TGTGCCAGCAGTCGGACTGGCAAGCAACACCCCCAAGACTACGAGCAGTACTTC
TRBV28	-	TRBJ1-1	-	CASSLEGRNRAAAFF	TGTGCCAGCAGTTTGGAGGGCAGGAATAGGGCCGCAGCTTTCTTT
TRBV4-2	-	TRBJ1-2	-	CASSQAAPVDRLLNYGYTF	TGTGCCAGCAGCCAAGCGGCGCCTGTCGACAGGCTCCTAAACTATGGCTACACCTTC
TRBV13	-	TRBJ2-7	-	CASSQVVGSSYEQYF	TGTGCCAGCAGCCAAGTGGTAGGGAGCTCCTACGAGCAGTACTTC
TRBV2	-	TRBJ2-5	TRBD2	CATSGVAGEGETQYF	TGTGCCACTAGCGGGGTAGCGGGAGAGGGAGAGACCCAGTACTTC
TRBV19	-	TRBJ2-2	-	CASTPGNTGELFF	TGTGCCAGTACTCCGGGGAACACCGGGGAGCTGTTTTTT
TRBV7-2	once	TRBJ2-7	TRBD2	CASSRGLAFSYEQYF	TGTGCCAGCAGCAGGGGACTAGCGTTCTCCTACGAGCAGTACTTC
TRBV5-4	-	TRBJ1-2	TRBD1	CASSLGQGDGYTF	TGTGCCAGCAGCCTGGGACAGGGGGACGGCTACACCTTC
TRBV5-1	once	TRBJ2-1	TRBD2	CASSLSGSSYNEQFF	TGCGCCAGCAGCCTGAGCGGGAGCTCCTACAATGAGCAGTTCTTC
TRBV19	-	TRBJ2-2	-	CASSPNSPFANTGELFF	TGTGCCAGTAGTCCAAACTCCCCGTTCGCGAACACCGGGGAGCTGTTTTTT
TRBV10-3	-	TRBJ1-5	-	CAISEEGRGGWQPQHF	TGTGCCATCAGTGAAGAAGGGAGAGGAGGCTGGCAGCCCCAGCATTTT
TRBV28	-	TRBJ2-2	-	CASFPHSRGNTGELFF	TGTGCCAGCTTTCCTCATTCGCGGGGTAACACCGGGGAGCTGTTTTTT